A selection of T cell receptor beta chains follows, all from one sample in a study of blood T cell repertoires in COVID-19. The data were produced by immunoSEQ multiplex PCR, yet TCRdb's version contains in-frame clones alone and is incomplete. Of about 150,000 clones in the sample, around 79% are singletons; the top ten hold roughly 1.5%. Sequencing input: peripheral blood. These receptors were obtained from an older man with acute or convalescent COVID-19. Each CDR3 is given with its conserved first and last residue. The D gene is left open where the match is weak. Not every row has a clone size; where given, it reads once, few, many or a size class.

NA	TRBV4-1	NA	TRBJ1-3	CASSQAGAGRAGNTIYF	TGCGCCAGCAGCCAAGCTGGCGCAGGGCGAGCTGGAAACACCATATATTTT
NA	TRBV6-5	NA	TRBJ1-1	CASKEQESMNTEAFF	TGTGCCAGCAAGGAACAGGAGTCTATGAACACTGAAGCTTTCTTT
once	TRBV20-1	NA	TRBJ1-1	CSARVLTEAFF	TGCAGTGCTAGAGTGTTAACTGAAGCTTTCTTT
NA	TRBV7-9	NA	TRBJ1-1	CASINRGTEAFF	TGTGCCAGCATCAATAGGGGGACTGAAGCTTTCTTT
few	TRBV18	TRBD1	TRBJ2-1	CASSPRSQRQGVWDEQFF	TGTGCCAGCTCACCAAGAAGCCAGCGGCAGGGGGTCTGGGATGAGCAGTTCTTC
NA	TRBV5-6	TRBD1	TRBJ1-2	CASSLDRVTANYGYTF	TGTGCCAGCAGCCTCGACAGGGTGACCGCTAACTATGGCTACACCTTC
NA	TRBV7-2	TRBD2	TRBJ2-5	CASSLEAGGGPETQYF	TGTGCCAGCAGCTTAGAGGCGGGGGGGGGCCCAGAGACCCAGTACTTC
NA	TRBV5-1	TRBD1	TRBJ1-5	CASSSTGGYNQPQHF	TGCGCCAGCAGCTCGACAGGGGGTTACAATCAGCCCCAGCATTTT
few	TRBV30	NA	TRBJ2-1	CACKKQAEGYNEQFF	TGTGCCTGTAAGAAACAGGCGGAGGGATACAATGAGCAGTTCTTC
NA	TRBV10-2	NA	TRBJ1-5	CASSGANSNQPQHF	TGCGCCAGCAGTGGAGCGAATAGCAATCAGCCCCAGCATTTT
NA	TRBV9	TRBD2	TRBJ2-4	CASSVATSGGAKNIQYF	TGTGCCAGCAGCGTAGCTACTAGCGGGGGGGCCAAAAACATTCAGTACTTC
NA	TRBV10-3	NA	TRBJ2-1	CAISPGGRSNEQFF	TGTGCCATCAGTCCAGGAGGCAGAAGCAATGAGCAGTTCTTC
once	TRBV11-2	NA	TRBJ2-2	CASSLVLGANTGELFF	TGTGCCAGCAGCTTAGTTCTGGGCGCGAACACCGGGGAGCTGTTTTTT